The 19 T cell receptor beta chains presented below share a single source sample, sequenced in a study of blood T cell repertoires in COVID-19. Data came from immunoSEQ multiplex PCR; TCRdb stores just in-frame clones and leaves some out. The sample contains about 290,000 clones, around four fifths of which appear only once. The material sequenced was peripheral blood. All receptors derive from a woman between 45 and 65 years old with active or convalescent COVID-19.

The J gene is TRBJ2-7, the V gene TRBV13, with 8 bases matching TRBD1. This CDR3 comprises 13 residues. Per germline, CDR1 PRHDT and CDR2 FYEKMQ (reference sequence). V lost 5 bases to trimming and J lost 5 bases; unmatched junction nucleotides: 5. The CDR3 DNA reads TGTGCCAGCAGCAAGGACAGGGAGGACGAGCAGTACTTC. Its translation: CASSKDREDEQYF.

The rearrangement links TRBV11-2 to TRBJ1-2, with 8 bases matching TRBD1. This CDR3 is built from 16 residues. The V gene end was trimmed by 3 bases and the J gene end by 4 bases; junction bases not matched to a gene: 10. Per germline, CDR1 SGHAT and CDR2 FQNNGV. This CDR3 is CASSLVPGGGSYGYTF. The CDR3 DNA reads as TGTGCCAGCAGCTTGGTACCAGGGGGCGGTAGCTATGGCTACACCTTC.

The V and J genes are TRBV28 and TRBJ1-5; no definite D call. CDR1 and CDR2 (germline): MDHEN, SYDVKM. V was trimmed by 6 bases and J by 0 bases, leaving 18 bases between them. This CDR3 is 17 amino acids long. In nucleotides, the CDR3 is TGTGCCAGCAGCACCTCACTAGGGTTGTTTAGCAATCAGCCCCAGCATTTT. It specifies CASSTSLGLFSNQPQHF.

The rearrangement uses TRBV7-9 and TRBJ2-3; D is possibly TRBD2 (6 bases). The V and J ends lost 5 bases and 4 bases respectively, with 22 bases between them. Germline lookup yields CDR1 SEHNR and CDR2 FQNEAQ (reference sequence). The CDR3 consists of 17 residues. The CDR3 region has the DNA TGTGCCAGCAGCCCCAGGAGCCGGGGGAGTATCGCAGATACGCAGTATTTT. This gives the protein CASSPRSRGSIADTQYF.

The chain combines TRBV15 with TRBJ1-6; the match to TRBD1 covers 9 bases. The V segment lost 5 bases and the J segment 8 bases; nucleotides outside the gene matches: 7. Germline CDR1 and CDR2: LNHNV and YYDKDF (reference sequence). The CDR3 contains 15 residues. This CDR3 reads CATSWDRDRDSPLHF. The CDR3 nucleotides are TGTGCCACCAGCTGGGACCGGGACAGGGATTCACCCCTCCACTTT.

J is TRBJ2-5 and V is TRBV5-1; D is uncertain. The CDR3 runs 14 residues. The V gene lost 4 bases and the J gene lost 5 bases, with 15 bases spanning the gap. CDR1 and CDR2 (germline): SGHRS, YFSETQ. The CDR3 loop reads CASSGSGGLETQYF. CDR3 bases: TGCGCCAGCAGCGGCTCCGGCGGTCTTGAGACCCAGTACTTC.

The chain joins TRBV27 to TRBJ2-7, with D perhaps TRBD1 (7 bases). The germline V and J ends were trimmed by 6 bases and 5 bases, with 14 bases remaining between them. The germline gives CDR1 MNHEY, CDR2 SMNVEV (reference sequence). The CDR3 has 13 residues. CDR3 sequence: CASRGAGGNEQYF. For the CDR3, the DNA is TGTGCCAGCAGGGGAGCAGGGGGGAACGAGCAGTACTTC.

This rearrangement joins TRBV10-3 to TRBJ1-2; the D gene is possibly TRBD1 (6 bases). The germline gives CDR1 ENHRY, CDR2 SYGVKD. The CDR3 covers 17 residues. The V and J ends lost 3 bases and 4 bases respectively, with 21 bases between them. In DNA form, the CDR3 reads TGTGCCATCAGTGATGACCGACAGGCATTTGGTGGCTATGGCTACACCTTC. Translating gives CAISDDRQAFGGYGYTF.

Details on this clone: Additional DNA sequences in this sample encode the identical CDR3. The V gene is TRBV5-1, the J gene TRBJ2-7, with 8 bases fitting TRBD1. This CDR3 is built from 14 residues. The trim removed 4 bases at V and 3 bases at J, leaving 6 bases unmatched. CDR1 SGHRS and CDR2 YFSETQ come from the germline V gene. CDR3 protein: CASSPGTGRYEQYF. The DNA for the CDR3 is TGCGCCAGCAGCCCCGGGACAGGACGCTACGAGCAGTACTTC.

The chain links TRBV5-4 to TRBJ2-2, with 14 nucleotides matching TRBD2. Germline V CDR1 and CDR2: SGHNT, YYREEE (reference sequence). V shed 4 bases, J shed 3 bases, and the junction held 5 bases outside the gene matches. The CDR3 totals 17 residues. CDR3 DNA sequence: TGTGCCAGCAGCCCGGGACTAGCGGGAGTCGACACCGGGGAGCTGTTTTTT. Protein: CASSPGLAGVDTGELFF.

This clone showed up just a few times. CDR3 DNA: TGTGCCAGCAGCTTAGAGTTTGGCAGCTCCTACGAGCAGTACTTC. Translated: CASSLEFGSSYEQYF. J is TRBJ2-7 and V is TRBV7-9, with D unresolved. This CDR3 has 15 residues. Germline V gene sequence: CDR1 SEHNR, CDR2 FQNEAQ (reference sequence). The germline V and J ends were trimmed by 1 base and 0 bases, with 10 bases remaining between them.

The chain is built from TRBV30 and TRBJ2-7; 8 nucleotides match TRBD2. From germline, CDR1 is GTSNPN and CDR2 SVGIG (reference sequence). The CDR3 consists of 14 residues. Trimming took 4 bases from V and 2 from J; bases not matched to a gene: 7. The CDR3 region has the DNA TGTGCCTGGAAGGCTAGCGGGCTTACCTACGAGCAGTACTTC. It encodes CAWKASGLTYEQYF. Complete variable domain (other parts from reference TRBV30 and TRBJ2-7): SQTIHQWPATLVQPVGSPLSLECTVEGTSNPNLYWYRQAAGRGLQLLFYSVGIGQISSEVPQNLSASRPQDRQFILSSKKLLLSDSGFYLCAWKASGLTYEQYFGPGTRLTVT.

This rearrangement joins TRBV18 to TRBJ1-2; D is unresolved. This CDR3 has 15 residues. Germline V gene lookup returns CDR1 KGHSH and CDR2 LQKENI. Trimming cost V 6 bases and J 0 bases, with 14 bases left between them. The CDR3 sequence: CASSSTGDPNYGYTF. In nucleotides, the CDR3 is TGTGCCAGCTCCTCGACCGGGGATCCTAACTATGGCTACACCTTC.

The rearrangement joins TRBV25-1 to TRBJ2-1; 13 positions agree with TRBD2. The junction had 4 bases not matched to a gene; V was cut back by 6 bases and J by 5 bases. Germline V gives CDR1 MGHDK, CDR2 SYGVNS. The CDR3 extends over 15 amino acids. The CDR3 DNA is TGTGCCAGCAGCAAGACTAGCGGGAGGCACAATGAGCAGTTCTTC. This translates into CASSKTSGRHNEQFF.

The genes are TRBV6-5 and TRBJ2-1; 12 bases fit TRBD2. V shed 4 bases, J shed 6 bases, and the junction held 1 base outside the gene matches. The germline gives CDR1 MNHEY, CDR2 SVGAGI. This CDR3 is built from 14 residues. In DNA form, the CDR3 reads TGTGCCAGCAGTTCGGGACTAGCGGGCAATGAGCAGTTCTTC. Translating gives CASSSGLAGNEQFF.

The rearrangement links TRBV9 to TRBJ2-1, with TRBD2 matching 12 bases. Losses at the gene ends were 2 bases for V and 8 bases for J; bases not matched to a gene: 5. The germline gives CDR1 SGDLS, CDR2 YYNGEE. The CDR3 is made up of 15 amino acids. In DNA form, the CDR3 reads TGTGCCAGCAGCGTTTCTAGCGGGAGGGGTGATGAGCAGTTCTTC. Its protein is CASSVSSGRGDEQFF.

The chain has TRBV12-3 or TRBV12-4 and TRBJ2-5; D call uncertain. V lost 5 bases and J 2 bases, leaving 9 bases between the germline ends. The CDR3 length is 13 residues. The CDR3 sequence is CASSAIRQETQYF. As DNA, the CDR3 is TGTGCCAGCAGTGCTATTCGGCAAGAGACCCAGTACTTC.

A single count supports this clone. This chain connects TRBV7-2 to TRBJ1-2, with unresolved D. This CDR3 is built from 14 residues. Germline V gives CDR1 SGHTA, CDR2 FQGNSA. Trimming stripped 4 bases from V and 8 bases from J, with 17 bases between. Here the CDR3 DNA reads TGTGCCAGCAGCTCTCTAGCCGGGGTCCGAGGCTACACCTTC. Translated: CASSSLAGVRGYTF.

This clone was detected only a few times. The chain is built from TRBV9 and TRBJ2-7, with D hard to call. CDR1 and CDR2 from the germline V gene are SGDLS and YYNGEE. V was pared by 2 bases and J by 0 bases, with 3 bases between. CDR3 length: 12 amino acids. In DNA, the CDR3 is TGTGCCAGCAGCGTTAACTCCTACGAGCAGTACTTC. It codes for CASSVNSYEQYF.